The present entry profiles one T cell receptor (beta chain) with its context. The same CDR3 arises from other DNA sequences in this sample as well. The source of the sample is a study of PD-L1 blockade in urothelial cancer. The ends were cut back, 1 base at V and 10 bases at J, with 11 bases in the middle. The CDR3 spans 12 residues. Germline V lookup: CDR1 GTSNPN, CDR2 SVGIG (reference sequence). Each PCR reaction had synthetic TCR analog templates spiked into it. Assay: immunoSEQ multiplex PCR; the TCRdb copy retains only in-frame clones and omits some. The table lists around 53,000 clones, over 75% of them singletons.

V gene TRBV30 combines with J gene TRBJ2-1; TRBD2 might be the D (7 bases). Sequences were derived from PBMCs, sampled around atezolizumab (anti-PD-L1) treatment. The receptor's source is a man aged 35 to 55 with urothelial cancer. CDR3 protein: CAWSGEGGEQFF. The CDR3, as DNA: TGTGCCTGGAGTGGGGAGGGGGGAGAGCAGTTCTTC.